The rows below give T cell receptor beta chains drawn from one sample of a study of beta chain features in type 1 diabetes. This table comes from immunoSEQ multiplex PCR, and its TCRdb copy is limited to in-frame clones, with some not included. This repertoire shows 600,000 to 750,000 clones, over 10% found once; its top ten account for more than 0.1%. Sequencing was performed on naive CD4+ T cells from blood. The receptors were gathered from a man aged 25 to 40 with type 1 diabetes. Each CDR3 is given with its conserved first and last residue. D genes are given only for firm matches. Where a row states a size, it is once, few, many or the class of an expanded clone; other rows omit it.

v_gene	d_gene	abundance	j_gene	CDR3nt	CDR3aa
TRBV6-6	TRBD1	few	TRBJ1-2	TGTGCCAGCAGGCCCGGACAGGATAACTATGGCTACACCTTC	CASRPGQDNYGYTF
TRBV7-3	.	few	TRBJ1-1	TGTGCCAGCAGCTTACAGTACGGGAACACTGAAGCTTTCTTT	CASSLQYGNTEAFF
TRBV27	TRBD1	few	TRBJ2-2	TGTGCCAGCAGTGCGACAGGGGGCTGGGTGGCCGGGGAGCTGTTTTTT	CASSATGGWVAGELFF
TRBV27	TRBD2	.	TRBJ2-7	TGTGCCAGCAGTCCTAGCGGGGGCTACGAGCAGTACTTC	CASSPSGGYEQYF
TRBV27	.	.	TRBJ1-2	TGTGCCAGCAGTTTTTCCTACGGGGACGGAGAAAGGAATGGCTACACCTTC	CASSFSYGDGERNGYTF
TRBV4-3	.	few	TRBJ2-5	TGCGCCAGCAGCCCGCGGGCGGGGGCCACAGGGACCCAGTACTTC	CASSPRAGATGTQYF
TRBV30	.	few	TRBJ2-7	TGTGCCTGGACGAATAGCAACAGCTACGAGCAGTACTTC	CAWTNSNSYEQYF
TRBV30	.	.	TRBJ2-5	TGTGCCTGTTCTTCAGAACCTCGCGGGACCCAGTACTTC	CACSSEPRGTQYF
TRBV6-4	.	few	TRBJ2-3	TGTGCCAGCAGTGAAGGGGGAACCGGGAGAGATACGCAGTATTTT	CASSEGGTGRDTQYF
TRBV4-3	.	few	TRBJ1-3	TGCGCCAGCAGCCAGTCATCGGCTGGCTCTGGAAACACCATATATTTT	CASSQSSAGSGNTIYF
TRBV5-1	.	few	TRBJ2-1	TGCGCCAGCAGCTACTTAACCGAATACAATGAGCAGTTCTTC	CASSYLTEYNEQFF
TRBV15	.	many	TRBJ2-4	TGTGCCACCAGCAGAGATCGAATTATTCAGTACTTC	CATSRDRIIQYF
TRBV13	.	few	TRBJ1-2	TGTGCCAGCAGCTTAGCGGGAATTGGCTACACCTTC	CASSLAGIGYTF
TRBV5-1	TRBD2	.	TRBJ2-3	TGCGCCAGCAGCCCCTGGACTAGCGGGGGAAGGTCAGATACGCAGTATTTT	CASSPWTSGGRSDTQYF
TRBV6-6	.	.	TRBJ2-3	TGTGCCAGCACCCCACGGCAGGGCTACACAGATACGCAGTATTTT	CASTPRQGYTDTQYF
TRBV7-2	.	.	TRBJ1-6	TGTGCCACTATCATGGGGAGCAGGGGCAATTCACCCCTCCACTTT	CATIMGSRGNSPLHF
TRBV19	TRBD1	.	TRBJ1-2	TGTGCCAGTAGTATGAACGGACAGGTCGGTAACTATGGCTACACCTTC	CASSMNGQVGNYGYTF
TRBV28	.	few	TRBJ1-1	TGTGCCAGCAGTCAGATTAACACTGAAGCTTTCTTT	CASSQINTEAFF
TRBV7-9	.	few	TRBJ1-2	TGTGCCAGCAGCCCCCAAGGGGGACCTAACTATGGCTACACCTTC	CASSPQGGPNYGYTF
TRBV28	.	.	TRBJ1-2	TGTGCCAGCAGGCACGACACCATGGGTGGCTACACCTTC	CASRHDTMGGYTF
TRBV28	.	few	TRBJ2-7	TGTGCCAGCAGTTTATCATCCTACGAGCAGTACTTC	CASSLSSYEQYF
TRBV7-9	.	.	TRBJ1-2	TGTGCCAGCAGCGCGACAGGATCCTTTAACTATGGCTACACCTTC	CASSATGSFNYGYTF
TRBV4-3	TRBD1	few	TRBJ2-7	TGCGCCAGCAGCCAATTATCCGGGACAGGGCCCTACGAGCAGTACTTC	CASSQLSGTGPYEQYF
TRBV18	.	.	TRBJ2-5	TGTGCCAGCTCACCCAGGACAGAAGAGACCCAGTACTTC	CASSPRTEETQYF
TRBV30	.	few	TRBJ1-4	TGTGCCTGGAGTACAGTGTCAGAAAAACTGTTTTTT	CAWSTVSEKLFF
TRBV29-1	.	few	TRBJ2-7	TGCAGCGTTTCCCTTTTGACAGGCTCCTACGAGCAGTACTTC	CSVSLLTGSYEQYF
TRBV7-2	.	few	TRBJ2-1	TGTGCCAGCAGCTCACAAAACCGGGAGGAGCAGTTCTTC	CASSSQNREEQFF
TRBV18	TRBD1	.	TRBJ1-2	TGTGCCAGCTCACCTAATCCGGGACAGGGACAGGGCTACACCTTC	CASSPNPGQGQGYTF
TRBV4-3	.	few	TRBJ1-4	TGCGCCAGCAGCCCCCAGTCAGGGTGGGAAAAACTGTTTTTT	CASSPQSGWEKLFF